This TCR beta chain stems from a study of blood T cells in healthy people across ages. Whole-study results and caveats: Long-lived donors carried more naive CD4+ cells and greater diversity than aged donors. TCR beta diversity was tightly associated with the proportion of naive T cells. Significant beta diversity loss was already apparent by age roughly 38, declining roughly linearly. Donor CMV infection status was unknown, possibly confounding age-related changes in expanded clonotypes.

In the case of this clonotype: The target antigen is unknown.

For the second PCR, which ran for roughly 6 to 12 cycles, a sample-barcoded 5' primer and a J-beta primer mix were used. TCRdb redid the calling of the 5' RACE reads with MiXCR, one entry per CDR3 protein. Of hundreds of thousands of distinct CDR3 sequences listed, about 61% are singletons. The CDR3 extends over 14 amino acids. Trimming cost V 6 bases and J 3 bases; bases outside gene matches: 5. The germline V gene has CDR1 MDHEN and CDR2 SYDVKM. Material: blood. The chain carries TRBV28 and TRBJ1-1; TRBD1 agrees at 9 bases. This receptor was obtained from a middle-aged man in good health. CDR3 amino acids: CASRIQGAYTEAFF. In nucleotides, the CDR3 is TGTGCCAGCAGAATACAGGGGGCGTACACTGAAGCTTTCTTT.